This T cell receptor beta chain was retrieved from a study of blood T cell repertoires in COVID-19. Study background: Acute and convalescent COVID-19 samples came from the United States, Italy and Spain. PBMCs, B-cell-depleted T cells, or T cells provided the cDNA or gDNA that made up the material.

Methods used by the authors: For nucleated cells, counts were estimated from reference gene primer amplification. Libraries were prepared by immunoSEQ multiplex PCR; TCRdb keeps only in-frame clonotypes and omits some of them. That table gives V, J and clone size, and the DNA gave D and trimming. The sample lists fewer than 300,000 clones, 91% seen once, with approximately 2.6% in the top ten. CDR1 and CDR2 (germline): SGHRS, YFSETQ. This CDR3 has 14 residues. Trimming took off 2 bases at V and 0 bases at J, with 9 bases between the two ends. This receptor was identified in a person aged 18-35 years with COVID-19, enrolled during active disease. J is TRBJ2-7 and V is TRBV5-1; possible D gene TRBD1, 6 bases. Sequenced: peripheral blood. As DNA, the CDR3 is TGCGCCAGCAGCTTAGGACAGATCTCCTACGAGCAGTACTTC. Translating it yields CASSLGQISYEQYF.